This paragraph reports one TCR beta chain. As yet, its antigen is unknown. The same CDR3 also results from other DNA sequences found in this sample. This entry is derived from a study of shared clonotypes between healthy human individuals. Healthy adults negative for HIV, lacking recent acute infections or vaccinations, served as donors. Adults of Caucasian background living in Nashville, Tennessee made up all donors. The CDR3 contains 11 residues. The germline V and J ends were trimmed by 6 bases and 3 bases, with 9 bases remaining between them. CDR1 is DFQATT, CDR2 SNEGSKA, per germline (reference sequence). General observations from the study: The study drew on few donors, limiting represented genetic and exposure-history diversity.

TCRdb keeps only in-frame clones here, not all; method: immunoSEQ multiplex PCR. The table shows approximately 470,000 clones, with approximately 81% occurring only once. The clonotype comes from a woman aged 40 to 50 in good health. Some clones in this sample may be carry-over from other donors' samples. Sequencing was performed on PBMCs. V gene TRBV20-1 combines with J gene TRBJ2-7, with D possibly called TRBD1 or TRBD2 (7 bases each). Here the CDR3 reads CSARGGYEQYF. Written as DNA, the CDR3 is TGCAGTGCCAGGGGGGGCTACGAGCAGTACTTC.